This is a list of T cell receptor beta chains from one sample in a study of Tregs in tolerant kidney transplant recipients. Clones were sequenced by immunoSEQ multiplex PCR, and TCRdb holds only the in-frame ones, with some missing. The sample yields approximately 60,000 clones, approximately 87% seen once. This material consisted of CD4+ T cells from blood (PBMCs), taken 6 months after the transplant. The receptors originated from a human patient who received a combined kidney and bone marrow transplant. Some of the T cells may derive from the graft donor. CDR3s include the opening cysteine and the closing phenylalanine or tryptophan. A D gene is named only where the DNA matches it firmly. Clone size appears in some rows only: once, few, many, or a class for an expanded clone.

j_call: TRBJ2-7
d_call: TRBD1
clone_size: .
v_call: TRBV5-6
cdr3_nt: TGTGCCAGCAGCTTGTATGAGACAGGGGACAATTACGAGCAGTACTTC
cdr3_aa: CASSLYETGDNYEQYF

j_call: TRBJ1-2
d_call: .
clone_size: .
v_call: TRBV28
cdr3_nt: TGTGCCAGCAACAATCCGTCCTGGGACACCAATAACTATGGCTACACCTTC
cdr3_aa: CASNNPSWDTNNYGYTF

j_call: TRBJ2-1
d_call: TRBD2
clone_size: .
v_call: TRBV10-3
cdr3_nt: TGTGCCATCAGTGAGGAAAGCGGGAGGGCCTTCAATGAGCAGTTCTTC
cdr3_aa: CAISEESGRAFNEQFF

j_call: TRBJ1-2
d_call: TRBD1
clone_size: .
v_call: TRBV30
cdr3_nt: TGTGCCTGGATCACCCCCGACGACAGGGCTGTGGGAAATGGCTACACCTTC
cdr3_aa: CAWITPDDRAVGNGYTF

j_call: TRBJ2-2
d_call: .
clone_size: once
v_call: TRBV9
cdr3_nt: TGTGCCAGCAGCGGAGGATATTTCACCGGGGAGCTGTTTTTT
cdr3_aa: CASSGGYFTGELFF

j_call: TRBJ2-3
d_call: TRBD2
clone_size: .
v_call: TRBV4-2
cdr3_nt: TGTGCCAGCAGCCAGCTGGGACTAGCGGGAGTAGATACGCAGTATTTT
cdr3_aa: CASSQLGLAGVDTQYF

j_call: TRBJ2-1
d_call: TRBD2
clone_size: once
v_call: TRBV7-3
cdr3_nt: TGTGCCAGCAGCTTAGGTAGCGGGGGAAATGAGCAGTTCTTC
cdr3_aa: CASSLGSGGNEQFF

j_call: TRBJ1-2
d_call: TRBD1
clone_size: .
v_call: TRBV7-8
cdr3_nt: TGTGCCACTACCGGACAGGCAAGGGGAGGCTACACCTTC
cdr3_aa: CATTGQARGGYTF

j_call: TRBJ2-3
d_call: .
clone_size: .
v_call: TRBV2
cdr3_nt: TGTGCCAGCAAAAAAGACGGGTATACGCAGTATTTT
cdr3_aa: CASKKDGYTQYF

j_call: TRBJ2-7
d_call: .
clone_size: .
v_call: TRBV5-1
cdr3_nt: TGCGCCAGCAGCTTGGACCCCAGGGGCTCCTACGAGCAGTACTTC
cdr3_aa: CASSLDPRGSYEQYF

j_call: TRBJ2-3
d_call: TRBD1
clone_size: .
v_call: TRBV6-4
cdr3_nt: TGTGCCACAGGACAGGAAAGCACAGATACGCAGTATTTT
cdr3_aa: CATGQESTDTQYF

j_call: TRBJ2-5
d_call: .
clone_size: .
v_call: TRBV7-2
cdr3_nt: TGTGCCAGCAGCCCACTCCTCTCAGGGGAGACCCAGTACTTC
cdr3_aa: CASSPLLSGETQYF

j_call: TRBJ2-1
d_call: .
clone_size: .
v_call: TRBV5-4
cdr3_nt: TGTGCCAGCAGTCAGGCGACCCGGCACAATGAGCAGTTCTTC
cdr3_aa: CASSQATRHNEQFF

j_call: TRBJ1-1
d_call: .
clone_size: .
v_call: TRBV6-1
cdr3_nt: TGTGCCAGCAGTGAACGATCCCAGGGGTTAGGTGAAGCTTTCTTT
cdr3_aa: CASSERSQGLGEAFF

j_call: TRBJ1-5
d_call: TRBD1
clone_size: .
v_call: TRBV30
cdr3_nt: TGTGCCTGGAAGGATGGAGGGGGCGCAGGTCAGCCCCAGCATTTT
cdr3_aa: CAWKDGGGAGQPQHF

j_call: TRBJ2-5
d_call: TRBD1
clone_size: .
v_call: TRBV11-2
cdr3_nt: TGTGCCAGCAGCTTCAGCGCGACAGGGGGCACGGAGACCCAGTACTTC
cdr3_aa: CASSFSATGGTETQYF